The rows below give T cell receptor beta chains drawn from one sample of a study of blood T cell repertoires in COVID-19. The method was immunoSEQ multiplex PCR; TCRdb's version includes in-frame clones alone and lacks a portion of them. The repertoire holds 130,000 to 150,000 clones, with 65% to 85% as singletons. Specimen: peripheral blood. The receptors originated from a man in his sixties with active or convalescent COVID-19. Both conserved end residues are part of each CDR3. D genes are given only for firm matches. Rows give clone size only sometimes, using once, few, many, or a class for an expanded clone.

clone size: few; J gene: TRBJ1-2; D gene: NA; V gene: TRBV7-2; CDR3 protein: CASSLGGESYGYTF; CDR3 DNA: TGTGCCAGCAGCTTAGGGGGAGAGTCCTATGGCTACACCTTC
clone size: once; J gene: TRBJ2-7; D gene: TRBD2; V gene: TRBV28; CDR3 protein: CASSPRGVAGDSYEQYF; CDR3 DNA: TGTGCCAGCAGCCCCCGGGGAGTAGCGGGCGATTCCTACGAGCAGTACTTC
clone size: NA; J gene: TRBJ2-6; D gene: NA; V gene: TRBV4-3; CDR3 protein: CASSQAGQGGVGANVLTF; CDR3 DNA: TGCGCCAGCAGCCAAGCAGGACAGGGAGGGGTTGGGGCCAACGTCCTGACTTTC
clone size: NA; J gene: TRBJ2-7; D gene: TRBD2; V gene: TRBV6-6; CDR3 protein: CASSPASGRESSYEQYF; CDR3 DNA: TGTGCCAGCAGTCCCGCTAGCGGGAGGGAATCCTCCTACGAGCAGTACTTC
clone size: NA; J gene: TRBJ2-7; D gene: TRBD2; V gene: TRBV6-5; CDR3 protein: CASSYAAGGSYEQYF; CDR3 DNA: TGTGCCAGCAGTTACGCAGCGGGAGGTTCCTACGAGCAGTACTTC
clone size: NA; J gene: TRBJ1-4; D gene: TRBD1; V gene: TRBV5-1; CDR3 protein: CASSLFGTGDEKLFF; CDR3 DNA: TGCGCCAGCAGCTTGTTTGGGACAGGGGATGAAAAACTGTTTTTT
clone size: few; J gene: TRBJ2-7; D gene: NA; V gene: TRBV14; CDR3 protein: CASSQDGGRGVFYEQYF; CDR3 DNA: TGTGCCAGCAGCCAAGATGGGGGCAGGGGAGTCTTCTACGAGCAGTACTTC
clone size: NA; J gene: TRBJ1-1; D gene: NA; V gene: TRBV19; CDR3 protein: CASGTGEATEAFF; CDR3 DNA: TGTGCCAGTGGCACCGGTGAGGCCACTGAAGCTTTCTTT
clone size: NA; J gene: TRBJ2-7; D gene: NA; V gene: TRBV4-3; CDR3 protein: CASSQESGTLYEQYF; CDR3 DNA: TGCGCCAGCAGCCAAGAATCTGGGACTCTCTACGAGCAGTACTTC
clone size: NA; J gene: TRBJ2-3; D gene: TRBD2; V gene: TRBV29-1; CDR3 protein: CSVLAGVTDTQYF; CDR3 DNA: TGCAGCGTCTTGGCGGGAGTTACAGATACGCAGTATTTT
clone size: NA; J gene: TRBJ1-5; D gene: TRBD1; V gene: TRBV7-2; CDR3 protein: CASSLDRGLHQPQHF; CDR3 DNA: TGTGCCAGCAGCCTTGACAGGGGGCTTCATCAGCCCCAGCATTTT
clone size: NA; J gene: TRBJ1-1; D gene: NA; V gene: TRBV28; CDR3 protein: CASIPSWGGAFF; CDR3 DNA: TGTGCCAGCATCCCCTCATGGGGGGGAGCTTTCTTT
clone size: NA; J gene: TRBJ2-6; D gene: NA; V gene: TRBV4-1; CDR3 protein: CASSQPTGTGTSGANVLTF; CDR3 DNA: TGCGCCAGCAGCCAACCAACCGGCACCGGGACATCTGGGGCCAACGTCCTGACTTTC
clone size: NA; J gene: TRBJ1-6; D gene: TRBD1; V gene: TRBV6-1; CDR3 protein: CASSVDRGISNSPLHF; CDR3 DNA: TGTGCCAGCAGTGTAGACAGGGGGATTAGTAACTCACCCCTCCACTTT
clone size: NA; J gene: TRBJ2-7; D gene: TRBD2; V gene: TRBV6-2/TRBV6-3; CDR3 protein: CASSVTGGIYYEQYF; CDR3 DNA: TGTGCCAGCAGTGTGACGGGGGGAATTTACTACGAGCAGTACTTC
clone size: few; J gene: TRBJ2-1; D gene: NA; V gene: TRBV5-1; CDR3 protein: CASSLAVRSNEQFF; CDR3 DNA: TGCGCCAGCAGCTTGGCCGTTAGAAGCAATGAGCAGTTCTTC
clone size: NA; J gene: TRBJ2-2; D gene: NA; V gene: TRBV6-5; CDR3 protein: CASRQASFTGELFF; CDR3 DNA: TGTGCCAGCCGACAGGCGAGTTTCACCGGGGAGCTGTTTTTT
clone size: NA; J gene: TRBJ2-5; D gene: NA; V gene: TRBV25-1; CDR3 protein: CASSEYAGAKETQYF; CDR3 DNA: TGTGCCAGCAGTGAATACGCGGGGGCAAAAGAGACCCAGTACTTC
clone size: NA; J gene: TRBJ2-7; D gene: TRBD2; V gene: TRBV29-1; CDR3 protein: CSAGTSGIYEQYF; CDR3 DNA: TGCAGCGCTGGGACTAGCGGGATTTACGAGCAGTACTTC
clone size: NA; J gene: TRBJ1-5; D gene: NA; V gene: TRBV21-1; CDR3 protein: CASSKAQDPTLRSNQPQHF; CDR3 DNA: TGTGCCAGCAGCAAAGCACAGGATCCTACTCTGCGTAGCAATCAGCCCCAGCATTTT
clone size: few; J gene: TRBJ2-1; D gene: NA; V gene: TRBV27; CDR3 protein: CASSNVSYNEQFF; CDR3 DNA: TGTGCCAGCAGTAATGTGAGCTACAATGAGCAGTTCTTC
clone size: NA; J gene: TRBJ2-7; D gene: NA; V gene: TRBV6-2/TRBV6-3; CDR3 protein: CASSYRAGSHYEQYF; CDR3 DNA: TGTGCCAGCAGTTATAGGGCGGGGAGTCACTACGAGCAGTACTTC
clone size: NA; J gene: TRBJ2-7; D gene: TRBD1; V gene: TRBV6-5; CDR3 protein: CASGATAGGYEQYF; CDR3 DNA: TGTGCCAGCGGCGCTACCGCAGGGGGCTATGAGCAGTACTTC
clone size: NA; J gene: TRBJ1-5; D gene: NA; V gene: TRBV5-1; CDR3 protein: CASSLRGGEGQPQHF; CDR3 DNA: TGCGCCAGCAGCTTGAGGGGAGGGGAGGGTCAGCCCCAGCATTTT
clone size: NA; J gene: TRBJ2-3; D gene: TRBD1; V gene: TRBV7-9; CDR3 protein: CASSTGQGPFTDTQYF; CDR3 DNA: TGTGCCAGCAGCACAGGACAGGGGCCTTTCACAGATACGCAGTATTTT
clone size: NA; J gene: TRBJ2-5; D gene: NA; V gene: TRBV6-4; CDR3 protein: CASSDSAHLETQYF; CDR3 DNA: TGTGCCAGCAGTGACTCGGCACACCTAGAGACCCAGTACTTC
clone size: NA; J gene: TRBJ1-2; D gene: NA; V gene: TRBV27; CDR3 protein: CASSFDTVSGYTF; CDR3 DNA: TGTGCCAGCAGTTTCGATACAGTCAGCGGCTACACCTTC
clone size: NA; J gene: TRBJ2-5; D gene: TRBD1; V gene: TRBV28; CDR3 protein: CASRIGTGAEEETQYF; CDR3 DNA: TGTGCCAGCAGGATAGGGACAGGTGCGGAAGAAGAGACCCAGTACTTC
clone size: NA; J gene: TRBJ2-5; D gene: TRBD2; V gene: TRBV19; CDR3 protein: CASSGLAGVETQYF; CDR3 DNA: TGTGCCAGTTCCGGACTAGCGGGAGTAGAGACCCAGTACTTC
clone size: NA; J gene: TRBJ2-3; D gene: TRBD2; V gene: TRBV3-1/TRBV3-2; CDR3 protein: CASSQQGLAGVF; CDR3 DNA: TGTGCCAGCAGCCAACAGGGACTAGCGGGAGTCTTT
clone size: NA; J gene: TRBJ1-2; D gene: NA; V gene: TRBV3-1/TRBV3-2; CDR3 protein: CASSRRDRGYTF; CDR3 DNA: TGTGCCAGCAGCCGGAGGGACCGCGGCTACACCTTC
clone size: once; J gene: TRBJ1-2; D gene: NA; V gene: TRBV15; CDR3 protein: CATSRVAGAGGYTF; CDR3 DNA: TGTGCCACCAGCAGAGTGGCGGGCGCAGGTGGCTACACCTTC
clone size: once; J gene: TRBJ2-3; D gene: NA; V gene: TRBV11-3; CDR3 protein: CASSARGGRGDTQYF; CDR3 DNA: TGTGCCAGCAGCGCCCGGGGGGGCAGGGGGGATACGCAGTATTTT
clone size: NA; J gene: TRBJ2-3; D gene: TRBD1; V gene: TRBV5-1; CDR3 protein: CASRPTGGRTDTQYF; CDR3 DNA: TGCGCCAGCAGACCTACAGGGGGTAGGACAGATACGCAGTATTTT
clone size: NA; J gene: TRBJ2-1; D gene: NA; V gene: TRBV2; CDR3 protein: CASSGGTRYNEQFF; CDR3 DNA: TGTGCCAGCAGTGGCGGGACTCGATACAATGAGCAGTTCTTC
clone size: NA; J gene: TRBJ1-5; D gene: NA; V gene: TRBV28; CDR3 protein: CASRWYREGTNQPQHF; CDR3 DNA: TGTGCCAGCAGATGGTACAGGGAGGGGACCAATCAGCCCCAGCATTTT
clone size: NA; J gene: TRBJ2-7; D gene: NA; V gene: TRBV7-3; CDR3 protein: CASSLRHRSSYEQYF; CDR3 DNA: TGTGCCAGCAGCTTAAGGCACAGGAGTTCCTACGAGCAGTACTTC
clone size: once; J gene: TRBJ2-3; D gene: TRBD2; V gene: TRBV7-8; CDR3 protein: CASSLVLAGETDTQYF; CDR3 DNA: TGTGCCAGCAGCTTAGTCCTAGCGGGAGAAACAGATACGCAGTATTTT
clone size: NA; J gene: TRBJ2-1; D gene: NA; V gene: TRBV11-3; CDR3 protein: CASSLGQVYNEQFF; CDR3 DNA: TGTGCCAGCAGCTTAGGTCAGGTCTACAATGAGCAGTTCTTC
clone size: NA; J gene: TRBJ1-2; D gene: NA; V gene: TRBV28; CDR3 protein: CASKGTGPIYGYTF; CDR3 DNA: TGTGCCAGCAAAGGAACAGGGCCCATCTATGGCTACACCTTC
clone size: many; J gene: TRBJ2-3; D gene: NA; V gene: TRBV7-2; CDR3 protein: CASSLGRGDTQYF; CDR3 DNA: TGTGCCAGCAGCTTAGGGCGGGGAGATACGCAGTATTTT
clone size: few; J gene: TRBJ1-2; D gene: NA; V gene: TRBV28; CDR3 protein: CASSTGNYGYTF; CDR3 DNA: TGTGCCAGCAGTACAGGGAACTATGGCTACACCTTC
clone size: NA; J gene: TRBJ2-5; D gene: TRBD2; V gene: TRBV9; CDR3 protein: CASSVGASGSGQETQYF; CDR3 DNA: TGTGCCAGCAGCGTAGGAGCTAGCGGGAGCGGACAAGAGACCCAGTACTTC
clone size: NA; J gene: TRBJ2-2; D gene: TRBD1; V gene: TRBV3-1/TRBV3-2; CDR3 protein: CASSQTRTGGYGELFF; CDR3 DNA: TGTGCCAGCAGCCAAACGCGGACAGGGGGCTACGGGGAGCTGTTTTTT
clone size: NA; J gene: TRBJ1-6; D gene: NA; V gene: TRBV7-2; CDR3 protein: CASSLGGDRYNSPLHF; CDR3 DNA: TGTGCCAGCAGCTTAGGGGGGGATCGGTATAATTCACCCCTCCACTTT
clone size: NA; J gene: TRBJ1-5; D gene: NA; V gene: TRBV6-4; CDR3 protein: CASSAGPNQPQHF; CDR3 DNA: TGTGCCAGCAGTGCAGGGCCTAATCAGCCCCAGCATTTT
clone size: NA; J gene: TRBJ2-5; D gene: NA; V gene: TRBV5-1; CDR3 protein: CASSLASPRRETQYF; CDR3 DNA: TGCGCCAGCAGCTTGGCCTCCCCCCGGAGGGAGACCCAGTACTTC
clone size: NA; J gene: TRBJ2-7; D gene: NA; V gene: TRBV18; CDR3 protein: CASSPPLGGAKSYEQYF; CDR3 DNA: TGTGCCAGCTCACCCCCCCTTGGTGGGGCTAAATCCTACGAGCAGTACTTC
clone size: few; J gene: TRBJ1-3; D gene: TRBD1; V gene: TRBV11-2; CDR3 protein: CASSLGQGQGNTIYF; CDR3 DNA: TGTGCCAGCAGCTTGGGACAGGGGCAAGGAAACACCATATATTTT
clone size: NA; J gene: TRBJ1-3; D gene: NA; V gene: TRBV12-3/TRBV12-4; CDR3 protein: CASSRGSGNTIYF; CDR3 DNA: TGTGCCAGCTCGCGGGGGTCAGGAAACACCATATATTTT
clone size: NA; J gene: TRBJ2-5; D gene: NA; V gene: TRBV5-1; CDR3 protein: CASSPGQRFSQGGQYF; CDR3 DNA: TGCGCCAGCAGCCCGGGACAAAGGTTCTCACAAGGCGGCCAGTACTTC
clone size: NA; J gene: TRBJ2-7; D gene: NA; V gene: TRBV7-9; CDR3 protein: CASSFWMGQGDEQYF; CDR3 DNA: TGTGCCAGCAGCTTCTGGATGGGGCAGGGCGACGAGCAGTACTTC
clone size: NA; J gene: TRBJ2-7; D gene: NA; V gene: TRBV29-1; CDR3 protein: CSVERQNSYEQYF; CDR3 DNA: TGCAGCGTTGAACGTCAGAACTCCTACGAGCAGTACTTC
clone size: few; J gene: TRBJ1-4; D gene: NA; V gene: TRBV14; CDR3 protein: CASSQDLRHGEKLFF; CDR3 DNA: TGTGCCAGCAGCCAAGATCTCAGGCACGGCGAAAAACTGTTTTTT
clone size: NA; J gene: TRBJ2-2; D gene: TRBD2; V gene: TRBV12-5; CDR3 protein: CASGLSALAGLNTGELFF; CDR3 DNA: TGTGCTAGTGGTTTGAGCGCCCTAGCGGGATTGAACACCGGGGAGCTGTTTTTT
clone size: NA; J gene: TRBJ1-6; D gene: NA; V gene: TRBV27; CDR3 protein: CASSHAGSRSSPLHF; CDR3 DNA: TGTGCCAGCAGTCATGCGGGCAGCAGGAGTTCACCCCTCCACTTT